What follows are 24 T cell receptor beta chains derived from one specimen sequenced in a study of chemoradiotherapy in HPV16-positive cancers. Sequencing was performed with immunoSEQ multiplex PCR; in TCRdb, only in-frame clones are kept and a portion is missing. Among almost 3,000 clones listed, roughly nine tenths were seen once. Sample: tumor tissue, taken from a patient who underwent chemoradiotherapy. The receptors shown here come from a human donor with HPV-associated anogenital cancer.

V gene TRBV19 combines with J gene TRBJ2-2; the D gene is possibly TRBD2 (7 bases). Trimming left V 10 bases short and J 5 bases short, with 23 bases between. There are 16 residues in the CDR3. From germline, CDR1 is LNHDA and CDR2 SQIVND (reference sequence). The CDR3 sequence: CATMGGAGAWTGELFF. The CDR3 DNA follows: TGTGCCACAATGGGGGGGGCGGGAGCATGGACCGGGGAGCTGTTTTTT.

CDR3 in DNA: TGTGCCAGCAGCTTAAGACAGACCAATTCACCCCTCCACTTT. Translation gives CASSLRQTNSPLHF. The chain recombines TRBV7-9 with TRBJ1-6, with D tentatively TRBD1 (5 bases). The CDR3 contains 14 residues. Germline V CDR1 and CDR2: SEHNR, FQNEAQ (reference sequence). V lost 2 bases and J lost 7, with 9 bases in between. Filled out from reference TRBV7-9 and TRBJ1-6, the complete variable domain reads DTGVSQNPRHKITKRGQNVTFRCDPISEHNRLYWYRQTLGQGPEFLTYFQNEAQLEKSRLLSDRFSAERPKGSFSTLEIQRTEQGDSAMYLCASSLRQTNSPLHFGNGTRLTVT.

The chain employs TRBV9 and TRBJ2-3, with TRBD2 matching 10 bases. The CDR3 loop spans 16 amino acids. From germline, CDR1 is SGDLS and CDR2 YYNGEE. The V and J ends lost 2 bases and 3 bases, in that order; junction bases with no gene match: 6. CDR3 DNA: TGTGCCAGCAGCGTCCTTAGCGGGAGGAGGACAGATACGCAGTATTTT. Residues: CASSVLSGRRTDTQYF. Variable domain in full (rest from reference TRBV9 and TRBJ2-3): DSGVTQTPKHLITATGQRVTLRCSPRSGDLSVYWYQQSLDQGLQFLIQYYNGEERAKGNILERFSAQQFPDLHSELNLSSLELGDSALYFCASSVLSGRRTDTQYFGPGTRLTVL.

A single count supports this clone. The CDR3 loop reads CASSPGGLAGTDTQYF. The DNA for the CDR3 is TGTGCCAGCAGTCCCGGGGGACTGGCTGGCACAGATACGCAGTATTTT. The chain joins TRBV25-1 to TRBJ2-3; D is possibly TRBD2 (6 bases). Trimming pared 5 bases from V and 1 base from J, leaving 16 bases between. Germline loops: CDR1 MGHDK, CDR2 SYGVNS. The CDR3 consists of 16 residues.

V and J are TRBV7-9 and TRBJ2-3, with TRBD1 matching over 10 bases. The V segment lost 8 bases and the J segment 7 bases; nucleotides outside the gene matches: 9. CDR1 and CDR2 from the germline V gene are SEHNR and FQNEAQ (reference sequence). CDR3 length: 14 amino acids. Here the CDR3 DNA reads TGTGCCAGCGATTCCGGGACAGGGGTAAATACGCAGTATTTT. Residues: CASDSGTGVNTQYF. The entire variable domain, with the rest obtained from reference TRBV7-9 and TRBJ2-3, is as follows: DTGVSQNPRHKITKRGQNVTFRCDPISEHNRLYWYRQTLGQGPEFLTYFQNEAQLEKSRLLSDRFSAERPKGSFSTLEIQRTEQGDSAMYLCASDSGTGVNTQYFGPGTRLTVL.

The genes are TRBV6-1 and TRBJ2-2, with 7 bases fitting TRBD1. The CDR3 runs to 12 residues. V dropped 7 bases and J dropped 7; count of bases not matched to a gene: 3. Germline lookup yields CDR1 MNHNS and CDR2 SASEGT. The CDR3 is CASTQGFGELFF. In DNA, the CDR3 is TGTGCCAGCACACAGGGGTTCGGGGAGCTGTTTTTT.

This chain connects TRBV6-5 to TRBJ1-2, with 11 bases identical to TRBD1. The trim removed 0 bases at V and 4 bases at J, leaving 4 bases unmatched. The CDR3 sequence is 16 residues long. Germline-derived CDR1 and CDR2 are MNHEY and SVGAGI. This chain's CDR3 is CASSYSRTGGRYGYTF. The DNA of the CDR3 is TGTGCCAGCAGTTACTCACGGACAGGGGGCCGCTATGGCTACACCTTC.

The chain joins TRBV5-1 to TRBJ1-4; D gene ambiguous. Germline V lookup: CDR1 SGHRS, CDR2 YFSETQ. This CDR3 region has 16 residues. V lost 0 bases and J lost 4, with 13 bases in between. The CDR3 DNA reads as TGCGCCAGCAGCTTGGAGCCGATCGGTGGTAATGAAAAACTGTTTTTT. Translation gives CASSLEPIGGNEKLFF.

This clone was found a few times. The CDR3 loop reads CASNPGTPSNQPQHF. CDR3 DNA: TGTGCCAGCAACCCCGGGACACCTAGCAATCAGCCCCAGCATTTT. This chain connects TRBV6-1 to TRBJ1-5, with D perhaps TRBD1 (6 bases). Germline V gives CDR1 MNHNS, CDR2 SASEGT. The CDR3 covers 15 residues. V lost 7 bases, J lost 0 bases, and 13 bases lay in between.

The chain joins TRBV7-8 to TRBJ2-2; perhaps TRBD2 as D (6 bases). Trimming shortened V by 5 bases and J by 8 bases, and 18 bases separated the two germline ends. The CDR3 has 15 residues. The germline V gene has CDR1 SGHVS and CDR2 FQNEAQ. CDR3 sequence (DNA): TGTGCCAGCAGCGATCAGACTAGACCTAGGGGGGAGCTGTTTTTT. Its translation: CASSDQTRPRGELFF.

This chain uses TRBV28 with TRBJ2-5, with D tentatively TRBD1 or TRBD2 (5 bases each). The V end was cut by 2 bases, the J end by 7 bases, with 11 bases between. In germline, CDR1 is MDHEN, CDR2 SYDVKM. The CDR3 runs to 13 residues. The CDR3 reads CASSLGGLSTQYF. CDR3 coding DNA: TGTGCCAGCAGTTTAGGGGGTCTCTCGACCCAGTACTTC.

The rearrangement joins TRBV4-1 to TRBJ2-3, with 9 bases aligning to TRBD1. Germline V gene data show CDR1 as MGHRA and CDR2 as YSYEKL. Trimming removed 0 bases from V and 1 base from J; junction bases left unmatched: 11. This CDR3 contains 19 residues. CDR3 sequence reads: CASSQEGGQGGLGTDTQYF. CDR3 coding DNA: TGCGCCAGCAGCCAAGAAGGGGGACAGGGAGGGTTGGGCACAGATACGCAGTATTTT.

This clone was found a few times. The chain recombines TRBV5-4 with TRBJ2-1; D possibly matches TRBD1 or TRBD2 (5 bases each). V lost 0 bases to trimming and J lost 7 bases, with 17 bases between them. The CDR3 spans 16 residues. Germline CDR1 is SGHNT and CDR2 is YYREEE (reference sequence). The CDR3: CASSLALGVGNNEQFF. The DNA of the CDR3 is TGTGCCAGCAGCTTGGCACTGGGGGTGGGGAATAATGAGCAGTTCTTC.

CDR3 protein: CASSLDLAGGSHEQYF. The CDR3 DNA follows: TGTGCCAGCAGCTTAGACCTCGCAGGGGGGTCCCACGAGCAGTACTTC. The chain employs TRBV7-9 and TRBJ2-7, with D tentatively TRBD1 (7 bases). The CDR3 runs to 16 residues. Germline CDR1 SEHNR, CDR2 FQNEAQ (reference sequence). V dropped 1 base and J dropped 5 bases, with 18 bases sitting between them.

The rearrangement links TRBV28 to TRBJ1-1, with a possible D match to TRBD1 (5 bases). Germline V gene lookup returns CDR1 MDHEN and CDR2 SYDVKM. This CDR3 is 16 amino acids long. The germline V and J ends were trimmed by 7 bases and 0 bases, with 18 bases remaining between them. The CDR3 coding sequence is TGTGCCAGCACCCCCCACAGGCAGGGAATGAACACTGAAGCTTTCTTT. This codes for CASTPHRQGMNTEAFF.

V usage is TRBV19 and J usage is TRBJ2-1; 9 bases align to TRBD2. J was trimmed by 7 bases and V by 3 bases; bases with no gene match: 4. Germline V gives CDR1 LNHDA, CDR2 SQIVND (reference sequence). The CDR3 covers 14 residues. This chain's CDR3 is CASSISGRRNEQFF. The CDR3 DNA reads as TGTGCCAGTAGTATTAGCGGGAGAAGGAATGAGCAGTTCTTC.

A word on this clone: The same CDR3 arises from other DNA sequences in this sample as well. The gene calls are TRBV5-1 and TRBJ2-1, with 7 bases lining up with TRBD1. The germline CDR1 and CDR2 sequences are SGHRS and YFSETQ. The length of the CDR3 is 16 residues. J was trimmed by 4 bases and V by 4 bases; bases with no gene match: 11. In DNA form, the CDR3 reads TGCGCCAGCAGCCCGGAGCCGGGACAGTTTTACAATGAGCAGTTCTTC. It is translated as CASSPEPGQFYNEQFF. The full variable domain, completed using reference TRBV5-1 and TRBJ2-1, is KAGVTQTPRYLIKTRGQQVTLSCSPISGHRSVSWYQQTPGQGLQFLFEYFSETQRNKGNFPGRFSGRQFSNSRSEMNVSTLELGDSALYLCASSPEPGQFYNEQFFGPGTRLTVL.

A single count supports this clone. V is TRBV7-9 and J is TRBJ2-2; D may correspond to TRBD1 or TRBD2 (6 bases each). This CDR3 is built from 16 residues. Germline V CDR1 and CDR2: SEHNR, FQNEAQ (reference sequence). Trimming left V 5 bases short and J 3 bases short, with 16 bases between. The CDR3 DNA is TGTGCCAGCAGCAGACCGGGGGCAGAATACACCGGGGAGCTGTTTTTT. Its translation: CASSRPGAEYTGELFF.

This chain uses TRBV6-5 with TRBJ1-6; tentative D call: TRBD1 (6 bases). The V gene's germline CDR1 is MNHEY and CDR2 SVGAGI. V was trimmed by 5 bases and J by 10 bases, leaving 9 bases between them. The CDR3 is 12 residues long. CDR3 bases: TGTGCCAGCAGTCAAACAGGGTCACCCCTCCACTTT. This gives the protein CASSQTGSPLHF.

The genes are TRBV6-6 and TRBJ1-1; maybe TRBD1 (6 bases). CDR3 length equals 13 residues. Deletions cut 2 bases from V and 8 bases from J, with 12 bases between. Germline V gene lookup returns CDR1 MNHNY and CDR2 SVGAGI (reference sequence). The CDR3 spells CASSYPVGQEAFF. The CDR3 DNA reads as TGTGCCAGCAGTTACCCCGTAGGACAGGAAGCTTTCTTT.

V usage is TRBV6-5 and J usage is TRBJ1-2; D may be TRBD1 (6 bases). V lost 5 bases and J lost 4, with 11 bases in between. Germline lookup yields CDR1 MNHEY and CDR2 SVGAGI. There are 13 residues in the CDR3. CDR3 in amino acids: CASSRDKTYGYTF. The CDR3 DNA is TGTGCCAGCAGTAGGGACAAGACCTATGGCTACACCTTC.

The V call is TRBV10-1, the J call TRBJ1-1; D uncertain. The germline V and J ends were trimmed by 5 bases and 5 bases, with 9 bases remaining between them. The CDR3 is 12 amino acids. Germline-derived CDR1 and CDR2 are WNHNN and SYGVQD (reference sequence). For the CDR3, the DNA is TGCGCCAGCAGTAGGTGGGTAACTGAAGCTTTCTTT. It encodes CASSRWVTEAFF.

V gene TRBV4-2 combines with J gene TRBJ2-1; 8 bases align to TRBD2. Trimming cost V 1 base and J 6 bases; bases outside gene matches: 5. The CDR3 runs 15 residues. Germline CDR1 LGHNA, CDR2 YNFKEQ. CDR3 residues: CASSQALAGSNEQFF. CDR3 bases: TGTGCCAGCAGCCAAGCCCTAGCGGGCTCCAATGAGCAGTTCTTC.

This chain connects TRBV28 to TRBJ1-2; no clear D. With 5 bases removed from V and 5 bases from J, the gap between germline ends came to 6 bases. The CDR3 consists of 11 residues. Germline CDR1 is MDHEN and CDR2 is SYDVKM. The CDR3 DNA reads TGTGCCAGCAGTCTCCAATATGGCTACACCTTC. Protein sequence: CASSLQYGYTF.